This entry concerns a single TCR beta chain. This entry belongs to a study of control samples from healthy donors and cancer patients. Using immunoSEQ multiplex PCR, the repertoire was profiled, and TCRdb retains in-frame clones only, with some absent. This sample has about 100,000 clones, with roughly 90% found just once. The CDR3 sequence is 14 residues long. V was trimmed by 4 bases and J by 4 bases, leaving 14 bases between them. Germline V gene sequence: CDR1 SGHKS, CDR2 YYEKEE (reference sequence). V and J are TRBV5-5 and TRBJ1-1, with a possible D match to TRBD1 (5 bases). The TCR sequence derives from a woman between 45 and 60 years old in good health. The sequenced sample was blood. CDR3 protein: CASSRLTVSTEAFF. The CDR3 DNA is TGTGCCAGCAGCCGCCTGACAGTCAGCACTGAAGCTTTCTTT. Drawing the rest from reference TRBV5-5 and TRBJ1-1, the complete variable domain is DAGVTQSPTHLIKTRGQQVTLRCSPISGHKSVSWYQQVLGQGPQFIFQYYEKEERGRGNFPDRFSARQFPNYSSELNVNALLLGDSALYLCASSRLTVSTEAFFGQGTRLTVV.